This T cell receptor (beta chain) was captured by sequencing in a study of CD8 T cells in ankylosing spondylitis. Looked up from germline, CDR1 is SGDLS and CDR2 is YYNGEE. Germline trimming cut 2 bases from V and 5 bases from J; bases unmatched to any gene: 11. The CDR3 is 17 amino acids. This clonotype has at least ten counts. From the 5' RACE reads, TCRdb called clonotypes with MiXCR, one entry per CDR3 protein. Of around 42,000 distinct CDR3 sequences in the sample, 2.7% were seen once. The source material was blood, either unsorted or a sorted T cell fraction (not recorded which). The V call is TRBV9, the J call TRBJ2-5; 11 bases fit TRBD2. This sequence originates from a male donor with ankylosing spondylitis or in good health (not recorded which). CDR3: CASSVGGLAGGSETQYF. The CDR3 DNA follows: TGTGCCAGCAGCGTTGGTGGCCTAGCGGGAGGATCGGAGACCCAGTACTTC.